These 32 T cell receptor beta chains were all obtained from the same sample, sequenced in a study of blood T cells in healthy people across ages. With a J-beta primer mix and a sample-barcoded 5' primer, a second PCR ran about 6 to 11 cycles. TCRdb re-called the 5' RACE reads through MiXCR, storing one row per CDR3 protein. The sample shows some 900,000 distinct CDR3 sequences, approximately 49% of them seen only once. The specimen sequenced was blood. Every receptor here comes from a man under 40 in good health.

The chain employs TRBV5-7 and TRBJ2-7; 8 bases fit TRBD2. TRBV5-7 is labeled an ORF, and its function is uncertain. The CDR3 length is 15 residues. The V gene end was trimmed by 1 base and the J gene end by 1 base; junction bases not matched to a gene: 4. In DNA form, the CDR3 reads TGTGCCAGCAGCTTGTATCAGCGGGGGTCCTACGAGCAGTACTTC. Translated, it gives CASSLYQRGSYEQYF.

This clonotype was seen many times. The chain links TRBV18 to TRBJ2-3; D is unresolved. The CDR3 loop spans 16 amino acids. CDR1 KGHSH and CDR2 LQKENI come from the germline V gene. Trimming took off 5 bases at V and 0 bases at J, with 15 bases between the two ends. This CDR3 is CASSVTYPSSTDTQYF. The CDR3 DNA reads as TGTGCCAGCTCAGTAACCTACCCAAGTAGCACAGATACGCAGTATTTT.

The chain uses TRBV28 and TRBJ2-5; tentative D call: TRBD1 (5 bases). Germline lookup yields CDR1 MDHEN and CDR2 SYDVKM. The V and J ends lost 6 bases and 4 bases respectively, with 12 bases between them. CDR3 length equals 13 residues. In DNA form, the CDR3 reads TGTGCCAGCAGCGGCAGGGCCCCAGAGACCCAGTACTTC. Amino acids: CASSGRAPETQYF.

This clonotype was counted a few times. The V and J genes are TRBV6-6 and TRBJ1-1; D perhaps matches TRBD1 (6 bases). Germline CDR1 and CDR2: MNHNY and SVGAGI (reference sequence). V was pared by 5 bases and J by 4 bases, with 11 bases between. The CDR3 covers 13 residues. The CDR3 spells CASSGGQFTEAFF. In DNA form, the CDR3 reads TGTGCCAGCAGTGGAGGACAGTTCACTGAAGCTTTCTTT.

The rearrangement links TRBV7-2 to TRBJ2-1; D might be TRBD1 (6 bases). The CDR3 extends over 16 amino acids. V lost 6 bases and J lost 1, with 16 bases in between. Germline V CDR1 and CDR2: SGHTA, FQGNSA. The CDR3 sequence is CASRKQGFASYNEQFF. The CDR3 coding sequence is TGTGCCAGCAGAAAACAGGGTTTCGCGTCCTACAATGAGCAGTTCTTC.

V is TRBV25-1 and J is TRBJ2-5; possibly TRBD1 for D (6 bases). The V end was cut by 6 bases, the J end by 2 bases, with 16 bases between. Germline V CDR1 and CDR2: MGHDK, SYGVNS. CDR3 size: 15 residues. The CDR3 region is CASRIGTGQQETQYF. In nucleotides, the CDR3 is TGTGCCAGCAGAATTGGGACGGGACAACAAGAGACCCAGTACTTC.

Here the CDR3 reads CSARLGQPSYEQYF. In DNA, the CDR3 is TGCAGTGCTAGGCTCGGACAGCCCTCCTACGAGCAGTACTTC. This rearrangement joins TRBV20-1 to TRBJ2-7; a weak D match, TRBD1 (6 bases). The ends were cut back, 3 bases at V and 0 bases at J, with 12 bases in the middle. Germline V gene data show CDR1 as DFQATT and CDR2 as SNEGSKA (reference sequence). This CDR3 comprises 14 residues.

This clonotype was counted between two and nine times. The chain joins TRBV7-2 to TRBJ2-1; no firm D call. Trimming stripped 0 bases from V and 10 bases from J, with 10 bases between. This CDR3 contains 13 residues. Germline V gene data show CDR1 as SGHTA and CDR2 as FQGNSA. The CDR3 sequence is CASSLASRAEQFF. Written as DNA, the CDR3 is TGTGCCAGCAGCTTAGCTAGTCGAGCGGAGCAGTTCTTC.

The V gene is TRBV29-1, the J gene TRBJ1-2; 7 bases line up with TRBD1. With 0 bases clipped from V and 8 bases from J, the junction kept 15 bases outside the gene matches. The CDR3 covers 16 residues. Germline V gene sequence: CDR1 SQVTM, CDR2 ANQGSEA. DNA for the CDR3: TGCAGCGTTGAAGAAGACAGGGAAGTTAATAGTTTAGGCTACACCTTC. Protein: CSVEEDREVNSLGYTF.

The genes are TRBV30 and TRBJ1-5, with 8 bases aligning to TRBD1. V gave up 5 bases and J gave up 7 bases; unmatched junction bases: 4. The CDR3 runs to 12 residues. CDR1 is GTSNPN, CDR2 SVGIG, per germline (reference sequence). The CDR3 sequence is CAWSGGSQPQHF. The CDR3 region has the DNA TGTGCCTGGTCAGGGGGCAGCCAGCCCCAGCATTTT. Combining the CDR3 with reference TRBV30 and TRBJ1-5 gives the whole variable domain SQTIHQWPATLVQPVGSPLSLECTVEGTSNPNLYWYRQAAGRGLQLLFYSVGIGQISSEVPQNLSASRPQDRQFILSSKKLLLSDSGFYLCAWSGGSQPQHFGDGTRLSIL.

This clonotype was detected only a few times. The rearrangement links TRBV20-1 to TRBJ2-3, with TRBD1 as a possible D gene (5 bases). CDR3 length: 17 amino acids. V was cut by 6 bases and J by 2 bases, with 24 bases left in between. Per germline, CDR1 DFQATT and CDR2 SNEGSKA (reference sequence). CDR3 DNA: TGCAGTGCCGCAGTCCAGGGAATAAGCTCCGACACAGATACGCAGTATTTT. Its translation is CSAAVQGISSDTDTQYF.

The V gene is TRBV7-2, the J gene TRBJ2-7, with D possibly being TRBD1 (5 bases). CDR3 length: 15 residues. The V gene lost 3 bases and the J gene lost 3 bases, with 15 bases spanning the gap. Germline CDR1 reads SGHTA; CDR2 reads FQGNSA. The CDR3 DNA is TGTGCCAGCAGCTTCCAGGGCGGAACTATCTACGAGCAGTACTTC. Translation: CASSFQGGTIYEQYF.

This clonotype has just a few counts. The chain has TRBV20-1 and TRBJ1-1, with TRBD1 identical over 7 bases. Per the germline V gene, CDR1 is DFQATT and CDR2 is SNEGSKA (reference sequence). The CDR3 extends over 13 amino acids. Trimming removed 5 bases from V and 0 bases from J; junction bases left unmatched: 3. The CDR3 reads CSAEGTVNTEAFF. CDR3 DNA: TGCAGTGCTGAGGGGACAGTGAACACTGAAGCTTTCTTT.

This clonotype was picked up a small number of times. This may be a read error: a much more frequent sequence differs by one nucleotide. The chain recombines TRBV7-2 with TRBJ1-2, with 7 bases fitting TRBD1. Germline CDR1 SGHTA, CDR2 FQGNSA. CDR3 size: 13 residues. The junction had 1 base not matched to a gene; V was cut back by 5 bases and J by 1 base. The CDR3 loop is CASSGDSNYGYTF. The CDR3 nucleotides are TGTGCCAGCAGCGGGGACAGTAACTATGGCTACACCTTC.

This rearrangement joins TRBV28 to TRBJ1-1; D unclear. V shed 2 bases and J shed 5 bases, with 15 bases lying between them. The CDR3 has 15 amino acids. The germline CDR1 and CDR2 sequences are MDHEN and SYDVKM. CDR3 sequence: CASSLRSAGRTEAFF. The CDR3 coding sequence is TGTGCCAGCAGTTTAAGGTCGGCAGGTCGGACTGAAGCTTTCTTT.

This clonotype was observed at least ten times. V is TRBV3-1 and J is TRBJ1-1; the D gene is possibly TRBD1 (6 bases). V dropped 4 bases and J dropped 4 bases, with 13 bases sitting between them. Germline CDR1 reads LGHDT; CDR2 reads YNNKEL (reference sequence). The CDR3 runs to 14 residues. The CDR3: CASSPTTGSTEAFF. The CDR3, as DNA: TGTGCCAGCAGCCCGACGACAGGCTCCACTGAAGCTTTCTTT.

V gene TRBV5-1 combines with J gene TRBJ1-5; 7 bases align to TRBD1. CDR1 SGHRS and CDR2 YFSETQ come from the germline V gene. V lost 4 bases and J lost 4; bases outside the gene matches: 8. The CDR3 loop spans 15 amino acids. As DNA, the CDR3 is TGCGCCAGCAGCCGGACAGGAGGGCAAAATCAGCCCCAGCATTTT. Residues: CASSRTGGQNQPQHF.

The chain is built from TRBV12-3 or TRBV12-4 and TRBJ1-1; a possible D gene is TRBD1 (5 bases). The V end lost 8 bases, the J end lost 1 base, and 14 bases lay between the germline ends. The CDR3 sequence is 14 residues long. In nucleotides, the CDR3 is TGTGCCAGCTTGGGGGGAATAAGGAACACTGAAGCTTTCTTT. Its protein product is CASLGGIRNTEAFF.

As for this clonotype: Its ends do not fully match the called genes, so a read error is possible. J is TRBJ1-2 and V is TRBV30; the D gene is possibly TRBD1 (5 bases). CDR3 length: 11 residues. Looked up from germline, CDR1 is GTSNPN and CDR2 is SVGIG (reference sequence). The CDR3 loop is CALSVRGGYTF. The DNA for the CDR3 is TGTGCCTTGAGTGTAAGGGGTGGCTACACCTTC.

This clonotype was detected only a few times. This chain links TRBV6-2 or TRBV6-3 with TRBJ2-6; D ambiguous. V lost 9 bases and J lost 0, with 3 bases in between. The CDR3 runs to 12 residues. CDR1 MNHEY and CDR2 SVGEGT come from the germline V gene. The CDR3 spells CASYSGANVLTF. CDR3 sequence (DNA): TGTGCCAGTTACTCTGGGGCCAACGTCCTGACTTTC.

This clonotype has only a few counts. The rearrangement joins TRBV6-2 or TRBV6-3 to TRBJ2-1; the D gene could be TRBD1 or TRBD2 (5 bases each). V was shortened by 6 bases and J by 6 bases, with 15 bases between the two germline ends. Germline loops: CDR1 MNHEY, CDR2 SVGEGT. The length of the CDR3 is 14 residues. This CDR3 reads CASRSSGRSNEQFF. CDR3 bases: TGTGCCAGCAGAAGCTCGGGGCGAAGCAATGAGCAGTTCTTC.

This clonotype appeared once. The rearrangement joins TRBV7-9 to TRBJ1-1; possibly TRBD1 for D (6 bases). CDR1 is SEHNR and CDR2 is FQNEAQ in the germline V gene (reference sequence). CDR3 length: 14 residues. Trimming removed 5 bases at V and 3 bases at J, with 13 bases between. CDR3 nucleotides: TGTGCCAGCAGCGATTCGACAGGAGACACTGAAGCTTTCTTT. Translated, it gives CASSDSTGDTEAFF.

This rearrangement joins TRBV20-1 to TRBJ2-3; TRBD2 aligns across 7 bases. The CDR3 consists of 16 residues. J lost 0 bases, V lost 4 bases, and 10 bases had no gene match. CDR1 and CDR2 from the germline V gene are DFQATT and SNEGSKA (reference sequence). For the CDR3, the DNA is TGCAGTGCTATTCCGCGGGGGAGAGCTAGCACAGATACGCAGTATTTT. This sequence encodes CSAIPRGRASTDTQYF.

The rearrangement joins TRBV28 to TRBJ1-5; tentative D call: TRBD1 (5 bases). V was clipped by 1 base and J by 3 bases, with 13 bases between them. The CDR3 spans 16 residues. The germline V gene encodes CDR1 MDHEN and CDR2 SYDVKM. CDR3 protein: CASSLFGTQVNQPQHF. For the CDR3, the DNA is TGTGCCAGCAGTTTATTCGGGACTCAAGTCAATCAGCCCCAGCATTTT.

In DNA, the CDR3 is TGTGCCAGCAGTTTCCGGACAGGGGAGCAGTACTTC. Amino acid sequence: CASSFRTGEQYF. The chain has TRBV6-5 and TRBJ2-7, with 8 bases lining up with TRBD1. Germline CDR1 and CDR2: MNHEY and SVGAGI. V dropped 4 bases and J dropped 7; count of bases not matched to a gene: 3. The CDR3 extends over 12 amino acids.

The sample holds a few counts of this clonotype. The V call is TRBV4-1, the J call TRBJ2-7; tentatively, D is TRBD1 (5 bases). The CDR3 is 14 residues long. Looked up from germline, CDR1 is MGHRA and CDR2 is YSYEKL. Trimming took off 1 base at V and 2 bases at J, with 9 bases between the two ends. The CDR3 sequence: CASSQGHRTYEQYF. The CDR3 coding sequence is TGCGCCAGCAGCCAAGGGCACAGGACCTACGAGCAGTACTTC.

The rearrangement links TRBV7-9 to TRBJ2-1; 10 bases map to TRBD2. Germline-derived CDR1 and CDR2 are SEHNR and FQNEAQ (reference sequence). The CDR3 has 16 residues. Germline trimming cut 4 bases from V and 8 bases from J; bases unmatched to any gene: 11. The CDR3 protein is CASSSQPLAGADEQFF. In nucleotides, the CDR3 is TGTGCCAGCAGCTCGCAGCCTCTAGCGGGGGCTGATGAGCAGTTCTTC.

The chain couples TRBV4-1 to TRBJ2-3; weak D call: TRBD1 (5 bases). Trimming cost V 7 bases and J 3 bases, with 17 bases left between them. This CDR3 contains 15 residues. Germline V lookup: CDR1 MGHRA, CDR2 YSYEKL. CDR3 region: CASNPRQGWTDTQYF. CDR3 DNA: TGCGCCAGCAACCCGCGCCAGGGATGGACAGATACGCAGTATTTT.

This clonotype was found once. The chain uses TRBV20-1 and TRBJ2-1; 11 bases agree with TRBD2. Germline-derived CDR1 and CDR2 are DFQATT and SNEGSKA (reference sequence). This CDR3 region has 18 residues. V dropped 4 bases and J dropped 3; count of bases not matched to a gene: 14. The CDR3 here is CSAIGQGPSGGYYNEQFF. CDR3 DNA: TGCAGTGCTATAGGACAGGGACCTAGCGGGGGGTACTACAATGAGCAGTTCTTC.

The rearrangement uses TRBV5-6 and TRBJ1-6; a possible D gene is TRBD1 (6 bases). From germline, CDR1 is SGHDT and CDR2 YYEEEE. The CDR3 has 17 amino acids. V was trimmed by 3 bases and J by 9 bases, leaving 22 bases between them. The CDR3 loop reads CASSSRNTGIMGSPLHF. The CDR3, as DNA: TGTGCCAGCAGCTCAAGAAATACAGGGATTATGGGTTCACCCCTCCACTTT.

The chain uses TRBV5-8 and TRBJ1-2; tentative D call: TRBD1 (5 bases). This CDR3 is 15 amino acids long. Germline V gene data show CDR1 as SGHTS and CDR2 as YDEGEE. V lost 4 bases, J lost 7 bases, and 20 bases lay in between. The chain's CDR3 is CASSPLGAPMCGYTF. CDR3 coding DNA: TGTGCCAGCAGCCCGCTAGGGGCGCCGATGTGTGGCTACACCTTC.

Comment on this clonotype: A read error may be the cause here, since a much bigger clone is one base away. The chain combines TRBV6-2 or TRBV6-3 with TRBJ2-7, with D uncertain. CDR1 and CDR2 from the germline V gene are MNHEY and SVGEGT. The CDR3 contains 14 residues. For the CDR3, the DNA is TGTGCCAGCAGTGACTCGGAAGGGTCCTACGAGCAGTACTTC. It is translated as CASSDSEGSYEQYF.